A single sample is the source of the 10 T cell receptor beta chains below, sequenced in a study of radiation and T cells in renal cell carcinoma. This sample's time point: blood 2 weeks post-SBRT. Treatment denoted: 15 Gy SBRT to primary tumor, nephrectomy 4 weeks later. Method: immunoSEQ multiplex PCR; TCRdb's copy keeps in-frame clones and lacks some. The sample carries some 130,000 clones, 70% to 90% recorded once. Source: blood, taken from a patient whose treatment included radiotherapy and nephrectomy. The source is a woman aged 55-70 years with renal cell carcinoma.

This clone was seen only once. CDR3 sequence: CARPVPETQYF. CDR3 nucleotide sequence: TGTGCCAGACCGGTCCCCGAGACCCAGTACTTC. The gene calls are TRBV5-8 and TRBJ2-5; unclear D gene. Trimming shortened V by 8 bases and J by 5 bases, and 10 bases separated the two germline ends. Germline values: CDR1 SGHTS, CDR2 YDEGEE. The CDR3 totals 11 residues.

This clone is a singleton in its sample. The chain couples TRBV5-1 to TRBJ2-7; the match to TRBD1 covers 7 bases. This CDR3 has 14 amino acids. J gave up 2 bases and V 4 bases, and 6 bases lay outside the gene matches. Germline V gene lookup returns CDR1 SGHRS and CDR2 YFSETQ. The CDR3, as DNA: TGCGCCAGCAGCCCCGACAGGGCTCCCTACGAGCAGTACTTC. Amino acids: CASSPDRAPYEQYF.

The chain carries TRBV6-5 and TRBJ1-4, with a weak D call TRBD1 (5 bases). From germline, CDR1 is MNHEY and CDR2 SVGAGI. This CDR3 spans 11 amino acids. Deletions cut 8 bases from V and 7 bases from J, with 8 bases between. The CDR3 DNA reads TGTGCCAGCGGGGGGGGTGAAAAACTGTTTTTT. It encodes CASGGGEKLFF.

The gene calls are TRBV7-2 and TRBJ1-1; possible D gene TRBD1, 5 bases. V was clipped by 1 base and J by 11 bases, with 14 bases between them. Germline V lookup: CDR1 SGHTA, CDR2 FQGNSA. The CDR3 has 13 residues. CDR3 sequence reads: CASSLGGLGRAFF. The CDR3 nucleotides read TGTGCCAGCAGCTTAGGGGGCCTAGGACGGGCTTTCTTT.

The chain is built from TRBV6-5 and TRBJ2-3, with 9 bases identical to TRBD2. The germline gives CDR1 MNHEY, CDR2 SVGAGI. This CDR3 is 14 amino acids long. With 7 bases clipped from V and 5 bases from J, the junction kept 7 bases outside the gene matches. CDR3 sequence (DNA): TGTGCCAGCAAGGGGACTAGCAATGTAGATACGCAGTATTTT. It yields the protein CASKGTSNVDTQYF.

The chain combines TRBV19 with TRBJ2-1, with D possibly being TRBD1 or TRBD2 (5 bases each). V gave up 1 base and J gave up 12 bases, with 10 bases separating them. CDR1 and CDR2 (germline): LNHDA, SQIVND (reference sequence). CDR3 length: 12 residues. The DNA of the CDR3 is TGTGCCAGTAGTATAGCCGGGGCCGGGCAGTTCTTC. Its protein is CASSIAGAGQFF.

A word on this clone: Other DNA sequences of this sample code for an identical CDR3. This chain links TRBV5-1 with TRBJ1-1; the match to TRBD1 covers 8 bases. The CDR3 extends over 14 amino acids. The germline gives CDR1 SGHRS, CDR2 YFSETQ. V lost 3 bases, J lost 1 base, and 2 bases stayed unmatched. CDR3 in amino acids: CASSSGQGNTEAFF. Written as DNA, the CDR3 is TGCGCCAGCAGCTCTGGACAGGGGAACACTGAAGCTTTCTTT.

The chain joins TRBV29-1 to TRBJ1-5; 7 positions match TRBD1. Germline CDR1 SQVTM, CDR2 ANQGSEA. V dropped 7 bases and J dropped 5; count of bases not matched to a gene: 8. The CDR3 sequence is 13 residues long. In nucleotides, the CDR3 is TGCAGCGCACTGACAGGGACGTATCAGCCCCAGCATTTT. Protein product: CSALTGTYQPQHF.

This chain links TRBV5-3 with TRBJ1-2; D not resolved. TRBV5-3 is classed as an ORF, of uncertain function. The V gene lost 6 bases and the J gene lost 3 bases, with 18 bases spanning the gap. The CDR3 length is 15 residues. The CDR3 DNA sequence: TGTGCCAGAAAGTTAGGGCAAAGGATCCACTATGGCTACACCTTC. Protein: CARKLGQRIHYGYTF.

This clone was recorded once. The chain carries TRBV6-1 and TRBJ1-5; 7 positions match TRBD1. Germline CDR1 MNHNS, CDR2 SASEGT. CDR3 length: 14 amino acids. V trimming: 7 bases; J trimming: 4 bases; junction bases outside the gene matches: 7. In DNA, the CDR3 is TGTGCCAGCAAAACCGGGACAGCTAATCAGCCCCAGCATTTT. Its protein product is CASKTGTANQPQHF.